Listed below are T cell receptor beta chains from one sample, sequenced in a study of early T cells in non-severe SARS-CoV-2 infection. TCRdb independently ran MiXCR on the 5' RACE reads; one entry per CDR3 protein. The sample has some 80,000 distinct CDR3 sequences, approximately 15% seen once. The sample was whole blood. These receptors were obtained from an adult who was a healthcare worker with PCR-confirmed SARS-CoV-2 infection or an uninfected control (not recorded which). The CDR3 runs from the conserved cysteine through the conserved F or W. Fields, in order: J gene, D gene, clone size, V gene, CDR3 DNA, CDR3 protein. A D gene is named only where the DNA matches it firmly. Only some rows state a clone size, as once, few, many or a class for expanded clones.

>TRBJ2-3|.|many|TRBV24-1
TGTGCCACCAGTGAGACCGGGGCAGATACGCAGTATTTT
CATSETGADTQYF
>TRBJ2-7|TRBD2|.|TRBV5-1
TGCGCCAGCAGCTCGACTAGCGGGCTTTCCTACGAGCAGTACTTC
CASSSTSGLSYEQYF
>TRBJ2-1|.|.|TRBV5-1
TGCGCCAGCAGCTTGGGGACGATCGACTACAATGAGCAGTTCTTC
CASSLGTIDYNEQFF
>TRBJ2-2|TRBD2|few|TRBV7-6
TGTGCCAGCAGCTTAATCCCTAGCGGGGGGGCGGCCGGGGAGCTGTTTTTT
CASSLIPSGGAAGELFF
>TRBJ1-3|.|.|TRBV30
TGTGCCTGGAGCTTCGAGGGGTCTGGAAACACCATATATTTT
CAWSFEGSGNTIYF
>TRBJ2-7|TRBD1|many|TRBV5-8
TGTGCCAGCAGTCGGACAGGAGTCTCCTACGAGCAGTACTTC
CASSRTGVSYEQYF
>TRBJ1-2|TRBD1|few|TRBV20-1
TGCAGTGCCCCACAGGGGATGGGTGGCTACACCTTC
CSAPQGMGGYTF
>TRBJ1-5|.|many|TRBV18
TGTGCCAGCTCTCCTCAGGGACAGCCCCAGCATTTT
CASSPQGQPQHF
>TRBJ2-5|.|.|TRBV3-1
TGTGCCAGCAGCCAAGATCTGGGTGCGGGTACTCAAGAGACCCAGTACTTC
CASSQDLGAGTQETQYF
>TRBJ2-5|.|few|TRBV20-1
TGCAGTGCCGCTTGGGGAGCCCAAGAGACCCAGTACTTC
CSAAWGAQETQYF
>TRBJ1-5|.|few|TRBV7-2
TGTGCCAGCAGCGCTGCAGGTCCCCCCCAGCATTTT
CASSAAGPPQHF
>TRBJ2-7|TRBD2|many|TRBV7-8
TGTGCCAGCAGCCCGGCTGCCGGCGGGGGGGCCTACGAGCAGTACTTC
CASSPAAGGGAYEQYF
>TRBJ1-2|TRBD1|.|TRBV10-2
TGCGCCACCCTGGGACAGGCCCTTGCCTATTATGGCTACACCTTC
CATLGQALAYYGYTF
>TRBJ1-3|.|many|TRBV2
TGTGCCAGCAGTGAATCCCCACAGGGATTTGGAAACACCATATATTTT
CASSESPQGFGNTIYF
>TRBJ2-3|.|many|TRBV18
TGTGCCAGCTCACCGGACAGCACAGATACGCAGTATTTT
CASSPDSTDTQYF
>TRBJ2-7|TRBD1|many|TRBV12-3/TRBV12-4
TGTGCCAGCAGTCGGACCGGGACAGGTCACTACGAGCAGTACTTC
CASSRTGTGHYEQYF
>TRBJ1-3|.|few|TRBV19
TGTGCCAGTAGTATCCGCGGAGGGAGCTCTGGAAACACCATATATTTT
CASSIRGGSSGNTIYF
>TRBJ2-7|.|many|TRBV19
TGTGCCAGTAGTATCGCTCAGGGAAGGGGATACGAGCAGTACTTC
CASSIAQGRGYEQYF
>TRBJ1-1|.|few|TRBV3-1
TGTGCCAGCAGCCCGACAGGTCGCTCTGAAGCTTTCTTT
CASSPTGRSEAFF
>TRBJ1-5|.|.|TRBV12-5
TGTGCTAGTGGTTTGTCCCCATATAGCAATCAGCCCCAGCATTTT
CASGLSPYSNQPQHF
>TRBJ1-2|.|.|TRBV6-1
TGTGCCAGCAGTGTTCTTTCCTTCTTCTATGGCTACACCTTC
CASSVLSFFYGYTF
>TRBJ2-5|TRBD2|.|TRBV4-3
TGCGCCAGCAGCCACCTTAGCGGGGGTTCACAAGAGACCCAGTACTTC
CASSHLSGGSQETQYF
>TRBJ2-2|.|.|TRBV11-1
TGTGCCAGCAGCTTTGGGGACTCGAACACCGGGGAGCTGTTTTTT
CASSFGDSNTGELFF
>TRBJ2-3|.|few|TRBV6-5
TGTGCCAGCAGTTACGGGGACTCCGGCGGGGATACGCAGTATTTT
CASSYGDSGGDTQYF
>TRBJ1-2|.|many|TRBV18
TGTGCCAGCTCAGCCATTCCAGGGGTCGACCCCGTCCTCTATGGCTACACCTTC
CASSAIPGVDPVLYGYTF
>TRBJ2-1|TRBD2|many|TRBV19
TGTGCCAGTAGCGGCACCGGCCGGGGGGGCCCCGGTGAGCAGTTCTTC
CASSGTGRGGPGEQFF
>TRBJ2-3|.|many|TRBV29-1
TGCAGCGTTGAAGGCCTTTCAAGTACGCAGTATTTT
CSVEGLSSTQYF
>TRBJ1-1|TRBD1|many|TRBV18
TGTGCCAGCTCAAGAGACCAGGGGGCGAACACTGAAGCTTTCTTT
CASSRDQGANTEAFF
>TRBJ1-1|.|.|TRBV18
TGTGTCAGCTCACCGGTTCCCATGGCGGTGAACACTGAAGCTTTCTTT
CVSSPVPMAVNTEAFF
>TRBJ2-3|TRBD2|many|TRBV11-2
TGTGCCAGCAGCAAAGGACTAGCCGATATGAATACGCAGTATTTT
CASSKGLADMNTQYF
>TRBJ2-7|.|few|TRBV5-5
TGTGCCAGCAGCCCGGACATTCTTTACGAGCAGTACTTC
CASSPDILYEQYF
>TRBJ2-1|.|many|TRBV7-3
TGTGCCAGCAGCTCGGGAACGGGGGCACCCTACAATGAGCAGTTCTTC
CASSSGTGAPYNEQFF
>TRBJ2-5|.|many|TRBV24-1
TGTGCCACCAGTGCCAGGGCGCAAGAGACCCAGTACTTC
CATSARAQETQYF
>TRBJ2-3|.|.|TRBV3-1
TGTGCCAGCAGCCAAGATTTGGGCAGGGACACAGATACGCAGTATTTT
CASSQDLGRDTDTQYF
>TRBJ1-5|.|many|TRBV12-3/TRBV12-4
TGTGCCAGCAGTTTAGACCCGAATCAGCCCCAGCATTTT
CASSLDPNQPQHF
>TRBJ2-1|TRBD2|.|TRBV27
TGTGCCAGCAGTTTATTCACTAGCGGGGGTGGCAATGAGCAGTTCTTC
CASSLFTSGGGNEQFF
>TRBJ1-1|.|many|TRBV29-1
TGCAGCGTTGGAAGGGAGAACACTGAAGCTTTCTTT
CSVGRENTEAFF
>TRBJ2-5|.|many|TRBV20-1
TGCAGTGCTAGTAGCATGGGGGATTTTGTCCCGCAAGAGACCCAGTACTTC
CSASSMGDFVPQETQYF
>TRBJ1-3|TRBD1|few|TRBV7-9
TGTGCCAGCAATCCCCCGTCGACAGGGCTCCTTGGAAACACCATATATTTT
CASNPPSTGLLGNTIYF
>TRBJ2-7|.|many|TRBV27
TGTGCCAGCAGTTTCGCCGGGACCCACGGTGCCCCCGAGCAGTACTTC
CASSFAGTHGAPEQYF
>TRBJ2-7|.|once|TRBV4-2
TGTGCCAGCAGCCAAGATCGGAGGTGGGTATCAACCTACGAGCAGTACTTC
CASSQDRRWVSTYEQYF
>TRBJ1-6|TRBD1|many|TRBV27
TGTGCCAGCAGAGGGACAGGGGCGAATTCACCCCTCCACTTT
CASRGTGANSPLHF
>TRBJ1-1|.|many|TRBV5-1
TGCGCCAGCAGCCCTGGGGTACAGGGAGCCGAACCAAACACTGAAGCTTTCTTT
CASSPGVQGAEPNTEAFF
>TRBJ2-2|.|.|TRBV5-1
TGCGCCAGCAGCTTGGCCCCCAGGGACACCGGGGAGCTGTTTTTT
CASSLAPRDTGELFF
>TRBJ1-2|.|few|TRBV9
TGTGCCAGCAGCGGGGCCGCCGGTGGCTACACCTTC
CASSGAAGGYTF
>TRBJ2-2|TRBD1|.|TRBV6-5
TGTGCCAGCAGTTACGGGACAGGGTTTACCGGGGAGCTGTTTTTT
CASSYGTGFTGELFF
>TRBJ1-5|.|few|TRBV25-1
TGTGCCAGCGGACAGTTTGAGCCCCAGCATTTT
CASGQFEPQHF
>TRBJ1-5|.|.|TRBV12-3/TRBV12-4
TGTGCCAGCAGTTTGGATGGGGGCAGCCAGCCCCAGCATTTT
CASSLDGGSQPQHF
>TRBJ2-1|TRBD2|.|TRBV11-3
TGTGCCAGCAGCTTAGGCGGGGGCAATGAGCAGTTCTTC
CASSLGGGNEQFF
>TRBJ2-3|TRBD2|.|TRBV20-1
TGCAGTGCTAGATCCCCTGGTATCGGGGGGGATACGCAGTATTTT
CSARSPGIGGDTQYF
>TRBJ1-2|.|once|TRBV3-1
TGTGCCAGCAGCCGCCGAACGGTGTATGATGGCTACACCTTC
CASSRRTVYDGYTF
>TRBJ2-7|.|many|TRBV4-3
TGCGCCAGCAGCCAAGAGTGGTATGGTCAGGGGGGGTACGAGCAGTACTTC
CASSQEWYGQGGYEQYF
>TRBJ2-3|.|many|TRBV10-2
TGCGCCAGCAGCGAATTGGATACGCAGTATTTT
CASSELDTQYF
>TRBJ1-1|.|once|TRBV7-9
TGTGCCAGCAGCTTCCACCTTGGAGTCGGTGAAGCTTTCTTT
CASSFHLGVGEAFF
>TRBJ2-5|.|few|TRBV12-3/TRBV12-4
TGTGCCAGCAGTTGGGGCCAAGAGACCCAGTACTTC
CASSWGQETQYF
>TRBJ1-1|TRBD1|.|TRBV6-5
TGTGCCAGCAGTTACCAACAGGGGGTCACTGAAGCTTTCTTT
CASSYQQGVTEAFF